The source of this T cell receptor beta chain is a study of blood T cell repertoires in COVID-19. Study information: From T cells, B-cell-depleted T cells, or PBMCs came the material, which was cDNA or gDNA.

The CDR3 length is 16 residues. The germline CDR1 and CDR2 sequences are SGHTA and FQGNSA. V dropped 5 bases and J dropped 3 bases, with 19 bases sitting between them. Original handling: It was from reference gene primer amplification that nucleated cell counts were estimated. The assay was immunoSEQ multiplex PCR, and TCRdb's table has in-frame clones only and misses some. V, J and clone size were drawn from that table, and D and trimming were deduced from the DNA. The sample comprises about 13,000 clones, about 88% of which are singletons, and roughly 2.5% rests with the top ten. This receptor was taken from a human donor in a cohort sampled during active COVID-19. Sequences were obtained from peripheral blood. The chain carries TRBV7-2 and TRBJ1-2; a possible D gene is TRBD1 (6 bases). For the CDR3, the DNA is TGTGCCAGCAGCGAAAACATTAACAGGGTCTACTATGGCTACACCTTC. It specifies CASSENINRVYYGYTF.